This entry is about one T cell receptor (beta chain). Using immunoSEQ multiplex PCR, the repertoire was profiled, and TCRdb retains in-frame clones only, with some absent. The sample lists some 1.5 million clones, 98% occurring once. This CDR3 is built from 15 residues. Trimming stripped 5 bases from V and 2 bases from J, with 15 bases between. From germline, CDR1 is SGHTA and CDR2 FQGNSA. The data derive from a study of shared clonotypes between healthy human individuals. The sequence was obtained from a man in his thirties or forties in good health. This chain connects TRBV7-2 to TRBJ2-5; D might be TRBD2 (5 bases). Specimen: naive CD4+ T cells sorted from blood. Subset reported: CD45RA+ positively selected. The CDR3 bases are TGTGCCAGCAGCCCCCTTGCGGGCGGACAAGAGACCCAGTACTTC. It yields the protein CASSPLAGGQETQYF.